A single sample is the source of the 25 T cell receptor beta chains below, sequenced in a study of T-cell reconstitution after alpha-beta-depleted transplantation in children (dated by TCRdb to the mid-2010s). The method was PCR. Sequenced on an Illumina HiSeq 2500. Molecular barcoding was employed in the preparation of TCR libraries, with unique molecular identifiers being used to normalize TCRbeta repertoire quantification. TCRdb handled the public reads itself, with Q25 trimming in fastp and clone calling in MiXCR, and kept productive beta chains. A single entry per CDR3 protein holds the most common genes and DNA from its merged rows. The sample table records approximately 190,000 distinct CDR3 sequences; approximately 8.4% of these occur just once. Roughly 35% of the sample is taken by the ten largest. The treatment or condition label corresponds to: allogeneic hematopoietic cell transplantation with graft depleted of TCRalphabeta T cells and CD19 B cells.

The source material was PBMCs, mostly from graft donor cells, sampled 360 days after TCRalphabeta/CD19-depleted stem cell transplant. The origin of the receptors is a male patient aged 2-9 years who had a stem cell transplant for acute myeloid leukemia, so the T cells may come from the graft donor.

A few counts support this clonotype. The J gene is TRBJ2-7, the V gene TRBV27; TRBD2 might be the D (5 bases). There are 13 residues in the CDR3. The germline V and J ends were trimmed by 3 bases and 5 bases, with 11 bases remaining between them. Germline CDR1 is MNHEY and CDR2 is SMNVEV (reference sequence). DNA for the CDR3: TGTGCCAGCAGTTTCGGGGAAAGGAACGAGCAGTACTTC. This encodes CASSFGERNEQYF.

This clonotype has at least ten counts. The rearrangement uses TRBV7-2 and TRBJ2-1; 10 nucleotides align to TRBD2. Germline assignment: CDR1 SGHTA and CDR2 FQGNSA. J was trimmed by 6 bases and V by 1 base; bases with no gene match: 6. This CDR3 has 16 residues. The CDR3, as DNA: TGTGCCAGCAGCTTAGGGACTAGCGGTATATTCAATGAGCAGTTCTTC. This codes for CASSLGTSGIFNEQFF. Based on the CDR3 plus reference TRBV7-2 and TRBJ2-1, the full variable domain is GAGVSQSPSNKVTEKGKDVELRCDPISGHTALYWYRQSLGQGLEFLIYFQGNSAPDKSGLPSDRFSAERTGGSVSTLTIQRTQQEDSAVYLCASSLGTSGIFNEQFFGPGTRLTVL.

This clonotype was counted ten times or more. The chain recombines TRBV29-1 with TRBJ2-5, with 9 bases that match TRBD1. Germline assignment: CDR1 SQVTM and CDR2 ANQGSEA. Trimming removed 0 bases from V and 5 bases from J; junction bases left unmatched: 10. The CDR3 runs 16 residues. Here the CDR3 reads CSVEDLMGQGFETQYF. DNA of the CDR3: TGCAGCGTTGAAGATCTGATGGGACAGGGTTTCGAGACCCAGTACTTC.

This clonotype was counted between two and nine times. This sequence joins TRBV3-1 and TRBJ2-3; D is uncertain. The V and J ends lost 0 bases and 2 bases respectively, with 6 bases between them. This CDR3 spans 14 amino acids. Germline V gene data show CDR1 as LGHDT and CDR2 as YNNKEL (reference sequence). CDR3 loop: CASSQDSFTDTQYF. Written as DNA, the CDR3 is TGTGCCAGCAGCCAAGATAGCTTCACAGATACGCAGTATTTT.

Only a few counts were recorded for this clonotype. The chain joins TRBV15 to TRBJ1-3, with TRBD1 matching over 7 bases. The CDR3 sequence is 18 residues long. V was clipped by 5 bases and J by 0 bases; unmatched bases: 13. Germline V gene data show CDR1 as LNHNV and CDR2 as YYDKDF (reference sequence). The DNA for the CDR3 is TGTGCCACCAGCGACCCAAACTTCCGGGACAGCTCTGGAAACACCATATATTTT. It codes for CATSDPNFRDSSGNTIYF.

This clonotype was seen a handful of times. This chain connects TRBV7-9 to TRBJ2-1; 9 bases match TRBD2. V gave up 8 bases and J gave up 5 bases; unmatched junction bases: 10. There are 15 residues in the CDR3. Germline loops: CDR1 SEHNR, CDR2 FQNEAQ (reference sequence). For the CDR3, the DNA is TGTGCCAGCCTCGACACCGGGACTAGCAACAATGAGCAGTTCTTC. Its translation: CASLDTGTSNNEQFF.

The rearrangement links TRBV11-2 to TRBJ1-2, with TRBD1 identical over 7 bases. Per the germline V gene, CDR1 is SGHAT and CDR2 is FQNNGV. The CDR3 spans 14 residues. With 6 bases clipped from V and 4 bases from J, the junction kept 8 bases outside the gene matches. CDR3 loop: CASREPGQPYGYTF. CDR3 bases: TGTGCCAGCAGGGAACCGGGACAGCCCTATGGCTACACCTTC.

This clonotype was counted only a few times. This chain joins TRBV6-5 and TRBJ1-6; perhaps TRBD1 as D (6 bases). CDR1 is MNHEY, CDR2 SVGAGI, per germline. V was cut by 2 bases and J by 3 bases, with 17 bases left in between. There are 18 residues in the CDR3. CDR3 DNA sequence: TGTGCCAGCAGTTACAGGACAGACCTCGTAGACTATAATTCACCCCTCCACTTT. Translation: CASSYRTDLVDYNSPLHF.

At least ten counts were recorded for this clonotype. The DNA of the CDR3 is TGCAGCGTTGATCGACCGGGACAGGCCGCCAACACTGAAGCTTTCTTT. This encodes CSVDRPGQAANTEAFF. The V gene is TRBV29-1, the J gene TRBJ1-1, with 8 bases that match TRBD1. Germline V gene sequence: CDR1 SQVTM, CDR2 ANQGSEA. The CDR3 consists of 16 residues. The V segment lost 3 bases and the J segment 2 bases; nucleotides outside the gene matches: 11.

The V gene is TRBV6-6, the J gene TRBJ2-5; the D is unclear. The CDR3 runs 12 residues. CDR1 and CDR2 from the germline V gene are MNHNY and SVGAGI (reference sequence). The V and J ends lost 8 bases and 5 bases respectively, with 12 bases between them. The CDR3 spells CASRTAAETQYF. For the CDR3, the DNA is TGTGCCAGCCGGACGGCGGCTGAGACCCAGTACTTC.

This clonotype was seen a handful of times. This sequence joins TRBV12-3 or TRBV12-4 and TRBJ2-5; TRBD1 might be the D (5 bases). The CDR3 has 13 amino acids. The V gene lost 5 bases and the J gene lost 1 base, with 8 bases spanning the gap. The CDR3 sequence is CASSVQVQETQYF. As DNA, the CDR3 is TGTGCCAGCAGTGTACAGGTCCAAGAGACCCAGTACTTC.

This chain connects TRBV7-9 to TRBJ2-1, with D possibly TRBD2 on 7 matching bases. Germline CDR1 and CDR2: SEHNR and FQNEAQ (reference sequence). The V end lost 1 base, the J end lost 0 bases, and 13 bases lay between the germline ends. The CDR3 has 17 residues. CDR3 nucleotides: TGTGCCAGCAGCTTAGAGGGGGGGGCGGGCTCCTACAATGAGCAGTTCTTC. Its protein is CASSLEGGAGSYNEQFF.

The chain recombines TRBV29-1 with TRBJ1-1; maybe TRBD1 (6 bases). V was shortened by 7 bases and J by 5 bases, with 17 bases between the two germline ends. CDR3 length: 13 amino acids. Germline-derived CDR1 and CDR2 are SQVTM and ANQGSEA. For the CDR3, the DNA is TGCAGCGGGGTGACACAGGGTGGGACTGAAGCTTTCTTT. Translated: CSGVTQGGTEAFF.

This clonotype showed up just a few times. The V call is TRBV7-9, the J call TRBJ2-4, with a possible D match to TRBD1 (6 bases). The CDR3 has 14 residues. Germline CDR1 SEHNR, CDR2 FQNEAQ (reference sequence). The V gene lost 2 bases and the J gene lost 7 bases, with 12 bases spanning the gap. As DNA, the CDR3 is TGTGCCAGCAGCTTAAGTCAGGGGCTGAACATTCAGTACTTC. It codes for CASSLSQGLNIQYF.

This clonotype was observed many times. The chain joins TRBV6-5 to TRBJ2-3; D unresolved. Trimming cost V 2 bases and J 7 bases, with 13 bases left between them. The CDR3 has 14 amino acids. The V gene's germline CDR1 is MNHEY and CDR2 SVGAGI. CDR3 sequence: CASSYDGPVNTQYF. CDR3 coding DNA: TGTGCCAGCAGTTACGATGGGCCAGTCAATACGCAGTATTTT.

This clonotype has more than one count but fewer than ten. CDR3 nucleotide sequence: TGTGCCAGCAGCGTAGTACCGGACAGCAATGAGCAGTTCTTC. Translating gives CASSVVPDSNEQFF. The chain couples TRBV9 to TRBJ2-1, with D possibly matching TRBD1 (6 bases). The ends were cut back, 0 bases at V and 6 bases at J, with 10 bases in the middle. Germline CDR1 SGDLS, CDR2 YYNGEE. The CDR3 is made up of 14 amino acids.

This clonotype was counted at least ten times. CDR3 in DNA: TGTGCCAGCTCACCACGGGAAGGCGAGCAGTACTTC. The encoded protein is CASSPREGEQYF. This rearrangement joins TRBV18 to TRBJ2-7; D unresolved. The CDR3 extends over 12 amino acids. Germline CDR1 is KGHSH and CDR2 is LQKENI. V shed 1 base and J shed 6 bases, with 7 bases lying between them.

This clonotype was found many times. The V gene is TRBV29-1, the J gene TRBJ2-7, with 11 bases aligning to TRBD2. The CDR3 has 14 residues. Per the germline V gene, CDR1 is SQVTM and CDR2 is ANQGSEA. V gave up 5 bases and J gave up 5 bases; unmatched junction bases: 8. CDR3 coding DNA: TGCAGCGTTTGGACTAGCGGGTACCACCACGAGCAGTACTTC. It yields the protein CSVWTSGYHHEQYF.

This clonotype was observed many times. This chain joins TRBV12-3 or TRBV12-4 and TRBJ2-7, with D perhaps matching TRBD2 (7 bases). V lost 6 bases to trimming and J lost 4 bases, with 16 bases between them. This CDR3 spans 14 amino acids. In DNA form, the CDR3 reads TGTGCCAGCAGCCTCGGGGGGCTTACTTACGAGCAGTACGTC. Translating gives CASSLGGLTYEQYV.

The sample holds a few counts of this clonotype. V gene TRBV7-2 combines with J gene TRBJ2-3; D gene uncertain. Germline loops: CDR1 SGHTA, CDR2 FQGNSA. With 3 bases removed from V and 6 bases from J, the gap between germline ends came to 7 bases. The CDR3 covers 12 residues. CDR3 DNA sequence: TGTGCCAGCAGCTTCAGGTCTGATACGCAGTATTTT. It encodes CASSFRSDTQYF.

The J gene is TRBJ2-1, the V gene TRBV5-1, with TRBD2 matching 7 bases. The CDR3 length is 15 residues. The trim removed 4 bases at V and 8 bases at J, leaving 12 bases unmatched. In germline, CDR1 is SGHRS, CDR2 YFSETQ. The CDR3 loop reads CASSPPSGAMDEQFF. Written as DNA, the CDR3 is TGCGCCAGCAGCCCGCCTAGCGGAGCAATGGATGAGCAGTTCTTC.

There are many counts of this clonotype. V gene TRBV7-3 combines with J gene TRBJ2-2, with TRBD2 as a possible D gene (5 bases). Trimming shortened V by 5 bases and J by 1 base, and 14 bases separated the two germline ends. Germline V gene sequence: CDR1 SGHTA, CDR2 FQGTGA. This CDR3 has 16 residues. The CDR3 is CASSPGVAQNTGELFF. DNA for the CDR3: TGTGCCAGCAGCCCCGGGGTAGCCCAGAACACCGGGGAGCTGTTTTTT.

This clonotype came up many times. The chain couples TRBV9 to TRBJ1-1; D gene uncertain. Trimming took off 4 bases at V and 6 bases at J, with 16 bases between the two ends. CDR1 is SGDLS and CDR2 is YYNGEE in the germline V gene. The CDR3 loop spans 14 amino acids. The CDR3 bases are TGTGCCAGCAGCCCCGGGCCTGAGAGGGCTGAAGCTTTCTTT. It codes for CASSPGPERAEAFF.

In this sample, this clonotype turned up many times. The chain couples TRBV12-3 or TRBV12-4 to TRBJ2-6, with 9 bases lining up with TRBD2. The V gene end was trimmed by 5 bases and the J gene end by 1 base; junction bases not matched to a gene: 12. CDR3 size: 19 residues. CDR3: CASSRLILAGFSGANVLTF. As DNA, the CDR3 is TGTGCCAGCAGTCGATTAATACTAGCGGGTTTTTCTGGGGCCAACGTCCTGACTTTC.

J is TRBJ2-3 and V is TRBV15, with a tentative D call TRBD2 (5 bases). Germline V gene data show CDR1 as LNHNV and CDR2 as YYDKDF (reference sequence). V gave up 4 bases and J gave up 0 bases, with 17 bases separating them. CDR3 length: 17 amino acids. The CDR3 reads CATSKPRSGLSTDTQYF. In DNA, the CDR3 is TGTGCCACCAGCAAGCCCCGCAGCGGCCTTAGCACAGATACGCAGTATTTT.